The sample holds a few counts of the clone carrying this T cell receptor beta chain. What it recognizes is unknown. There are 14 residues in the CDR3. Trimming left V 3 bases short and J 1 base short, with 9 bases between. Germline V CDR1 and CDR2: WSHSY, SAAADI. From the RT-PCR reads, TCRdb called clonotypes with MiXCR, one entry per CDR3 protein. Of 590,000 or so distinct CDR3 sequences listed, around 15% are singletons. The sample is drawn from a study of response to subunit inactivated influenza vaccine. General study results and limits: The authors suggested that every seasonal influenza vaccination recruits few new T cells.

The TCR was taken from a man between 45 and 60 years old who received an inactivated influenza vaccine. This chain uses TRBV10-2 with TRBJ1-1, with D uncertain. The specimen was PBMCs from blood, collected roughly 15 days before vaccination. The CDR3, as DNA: TGCGCCAGCAGTGATGATTTGGGGAACACTGAAGCTTTCTTT. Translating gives CASSDDLGNTEAFF.